This T cell receptor beta chain was identified in a study of T cells in Graves' hyperthyroidism and ophthalmopathy. Regions amplified from RNA transcripts were the TCR beta CDR3 regions. The study used the HTBI primer set for a first-round RT-PCR of the TCR CDR3. TCRdb reprocessed the multiplex PCR reads with MiXCR, giving one entry per CDR3 protein. Found here are more than 550,000 distinct CDR3 sequences, just under 45% of them singletons; the top ten hold more than 7%. Overall study findings and caveats: In the blood, most expanded thyroid clonotypes above 0.001 appeared as well.

This clonotype was seen repeatedly, ten times or more. Antigen specificity is unknown. Germline CDR1 reads LNHNV; CDR2 reads YYDKDF (reference sequence). CDR3 length: 16 amino acids. V lost 4 bases, J lost 5 bases, and 20 bases lay in between. Material for sequencing was peripheral blood or thyroid tissue (not recorded which). This chain uses TRBV15 with TRBJ1-2; D uncertain. The source of this sequence is an adult man with Graves' disease, either hyperthyroidism or ophthalmopathy (not recorded which). The CDR3 spells CATSKAGLNLPYGYTF. The CDR3, as DNA: TGTGCCACCAGCAAAGCAGGACTGAACCTTCCGTATGGCTACACCTTC.